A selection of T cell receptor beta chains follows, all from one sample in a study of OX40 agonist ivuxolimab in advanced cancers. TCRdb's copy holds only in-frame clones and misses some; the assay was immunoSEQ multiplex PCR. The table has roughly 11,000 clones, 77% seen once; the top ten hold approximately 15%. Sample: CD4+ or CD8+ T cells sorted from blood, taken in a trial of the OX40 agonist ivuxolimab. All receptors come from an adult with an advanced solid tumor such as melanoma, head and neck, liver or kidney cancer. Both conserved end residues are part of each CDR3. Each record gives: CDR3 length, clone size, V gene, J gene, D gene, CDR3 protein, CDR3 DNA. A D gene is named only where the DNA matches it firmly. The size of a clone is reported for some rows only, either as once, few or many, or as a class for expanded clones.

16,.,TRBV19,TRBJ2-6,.,CASTADGGSGANVLTF,TGTGCCAGTACAGCGGACGGGGGCTCTGGGGCCAACGTCCTGACTTTC
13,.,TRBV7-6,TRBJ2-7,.,CASSYGEPYEQYF,TGTGCCAGCAGCTACGGGGAACCCTACGAGCAGTACTTC
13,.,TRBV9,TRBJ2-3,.,CASSVGSGDTQYF,TGTGCCAGCAGCGTAGGGAGCGGAGATACGCAGTATTTT
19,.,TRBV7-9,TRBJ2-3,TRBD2,CASSSYGPASSGSLDTQYF,TGTGCCAGCAGCTCTTATGGGCCGGCGTCTAGCGGGAGTTTAGATACGCAGTATTTT
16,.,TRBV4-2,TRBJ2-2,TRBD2,CASSQLAGVGTGELFF,TGTGCCAGCAGCCAGCTAGCGGGAGTTGGGACCGGGGAGCTGTTTTTT
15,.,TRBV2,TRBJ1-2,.,CATLVTGDSDYGYTF,TGTGCCACCCTGGTGACCGGGGATTCGGACTATGGCTACACCTTC
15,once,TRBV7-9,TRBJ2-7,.,CASSLVTGVSYEQYF,TGTGCCAGCAGCTTAGTGACAGGAGTCTCCTACGAGCAGTACTTC
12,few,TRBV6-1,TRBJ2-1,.,CASRDGAGEQFF,TGTGCCAGCAGGGACGGCGCGGGTGAGCAGTTCTTC
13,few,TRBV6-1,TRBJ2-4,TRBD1,CASSLDRGNIQYF,TGTGCCAGCAGCCTTGACAGGGGAAACATTCAGTACTTC
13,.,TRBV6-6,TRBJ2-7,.,CASSLSGSYEQYF,TGTGCCAGCAGCTTATCAGGGTCCTACGAGCAGTACTTC
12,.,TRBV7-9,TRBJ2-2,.,CASTGSTGELFF,TGTGCCAGCACTGGATCGACCGGGGAGCTGTTTTTT
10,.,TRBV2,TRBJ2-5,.,CASSTETQYF,TGTGCCAGCAGTACGGAGACCCAGTACTTC
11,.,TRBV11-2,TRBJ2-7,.,CASSLMGDQYF,TGTGCCAGCAGCTTAATGGGGGACCAGTACTTC
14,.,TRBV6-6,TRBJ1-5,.,CASSPKGGYQPQHF,TGTGCCAGCAGTCCCAAAGGCGGATATCAGCCCCAGCATTTT
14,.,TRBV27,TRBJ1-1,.,CASSPSQGFTEAFF,TGTGCCAGCAGTCCATCACAGGGATTCACTGAAGCTTTCTTT
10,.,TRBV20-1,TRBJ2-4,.,CSARENIQYF,TGCAGTGCTAGAGAGAACATTCAGTACTTC
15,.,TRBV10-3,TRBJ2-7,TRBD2,CAISVLAGSTYEQYF,TGTGCCATCAGTGTTCTAGCGGGGTCAACCTACGAGCAGTACTTC
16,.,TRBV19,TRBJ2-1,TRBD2,CASSIDSGRAYNEQFF,TGTGCCAGTAGTATAGATAGCGGGAGGGCGTACAATGAGCAGTTCTTC
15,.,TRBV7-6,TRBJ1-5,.,CASSAQGGVNQPQHF,TGTGCCAGCAGCGCTCAGGGTGGGGTTAATCAGCCCCAGCATTTT
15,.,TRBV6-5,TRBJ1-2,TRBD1,CASNRQGGGGYGYTF,TGTGCCAGCAACCGACAGGGGGGCGGTGGCTATGGCTACACCTTC
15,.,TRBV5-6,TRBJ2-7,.,CASSLWGEGFDEQYF,TGTGCCAGCAGCCTCTGGGGTGAAGGGTTTGACGAGCAGTACTTC
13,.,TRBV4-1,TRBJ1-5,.,CASSPAGDQPQHF,TGCGCCAGCAGCCCAGCGGGGGACCAGCCCCAGCATTTT
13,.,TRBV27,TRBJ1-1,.,CASSSTENTEAFF,TGTGCCAGCAGTTCAACAGAAAACACTGAAGCTTTCTTT
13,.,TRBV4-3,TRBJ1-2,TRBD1,CASSLGQALGYTF,TGCGCCAGCAGCTTGGGACAGGCACTGGGCTACACCTTC
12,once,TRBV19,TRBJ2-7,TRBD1,CASGDSPYEQYF,TGTGCCAGTGGGGACAGTCCCTACGAGCAGTACTTC
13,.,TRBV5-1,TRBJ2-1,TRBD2,CASSYTSGNEQFF,TGCGCCAGCAGCTACACTAGCGGTAATGAGCAGTTCTTC